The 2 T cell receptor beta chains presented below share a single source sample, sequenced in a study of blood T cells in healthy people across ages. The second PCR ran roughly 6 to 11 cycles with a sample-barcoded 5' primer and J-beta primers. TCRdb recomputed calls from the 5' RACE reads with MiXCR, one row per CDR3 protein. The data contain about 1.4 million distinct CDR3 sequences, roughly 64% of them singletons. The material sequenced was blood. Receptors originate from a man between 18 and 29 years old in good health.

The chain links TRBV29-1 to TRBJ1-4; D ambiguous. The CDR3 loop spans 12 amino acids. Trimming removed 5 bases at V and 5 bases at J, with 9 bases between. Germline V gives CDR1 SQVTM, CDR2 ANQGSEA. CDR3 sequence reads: CSVRDGNEKLFF. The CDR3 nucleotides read TGCAGCGTTCGGGATGGGAATGAAAAACTGTTTTTT.

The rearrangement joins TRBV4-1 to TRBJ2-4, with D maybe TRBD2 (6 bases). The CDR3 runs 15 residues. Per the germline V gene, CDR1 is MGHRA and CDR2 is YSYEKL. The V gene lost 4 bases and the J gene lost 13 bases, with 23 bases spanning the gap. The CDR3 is CASSLSFGGTFEQYF. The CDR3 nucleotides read TGCGCCAGCAGCCTCAGTTTCGGAGGGACCTTTGAGCAGTACTTC.